This TCR beta chain was sequenced for a study of blood T cell repertoires in COVID-19. Study details: Acute and convalescent COVID-19 specimens originated in the United States, Italy and Spain. The analysed material was cDNA or gDNA that came from T cells, B-cell-depleted T cells, or PBMCs.

The count of this clone is one. Recovered status applied to Cohort 3 donors who had two consecutive negative PCRs. It also applied to those with clearance or with symptom resolution. In the authors' workflow: Using reference gene primer amplification, nucleated cell counts were estimated. Clones were read by immunoSEQ multiplex PCR, and TCRdb kept only the in-frame ones, dropping some. The V and J calls and the clone size are those of that table, but D and trimming were determined from the DNA. This table has about 180,000 clones, approximately 88% appearing once. Germline loops: CDR1 SGHAT, CDR2 FQNNGV. V dropped 5 bases and J dropped 3 bases, with 14 bases sitting between them. The length of the CDR3 is 14 residues.

The V gene is TRBV11-2, the J gene TRBJ2-7, with D unclear. The material sequenced was PBMCs or T cells enriched from blood (not recorded which). This receptor was obtained from a young woman who had recovered from COVID-19. The CDR3 sequence is CASSPGYVGYEQYF. The CDR3 DNA follows: TGTGCCAGCAGCCCAGGATACGTGGGCTACGAGCAGTACTTC.